This passage covers 6 T cell receptor beta chains from one sample sequenced in a study of early T cells in non-severe SARS-CoV-2 infection. TCRdb re-called the 5' RACE reads through MiXCR, storing one row per CDR3 protein. The table shows roughly 27,000 distinct CDR3 sequences, with about 10% occurring only once. Sequences were obtained from whole blood. The source of these receptors is an adult who was a healthcare worker with PCR-confirmed SARS-CoV-2 infection or an uninfected control (not recorded which).

This clonotype has at least ten counts. The gene calls are TRBV29-1 and TRBJ2-3; no firm D call. The V gene lost 8 bases and the J gene lost 6 bases, with 12 bases spanning the gap. Per germline, CDR1 SQVTM and CDR2 ANQGSEA. CDR3 length: 11 amino acids. The DNA for the CDR3 is TGCAGCTCAGAGAAGTGGGATACGCAGTATTTT. Protein product: CSSEKWDTQYF.

The rearrangement links TRBV11-2 to TRBJ1-6, with D maybe TRBD1 (6 bases). The V and J ends lost 6 bases and 7 bases respectively, with 16 bases between them. The CDR3 loop spans 15 amino acids. CDR1 is SGHAT and CDR2 is FQNNGV in the germline V gene. CDR3 sequence: CASRPTQGPNSPLHF. CDR3 sequence (DNA): TGTGCCAGCAGACCAACCCAGGGGCCGAATTCACCCCTCCACTTT.

This clonotype was counted only a few times. V and J are TRBV7-6 and TRBJ2-5; D unclear. V dropped 0 bases and J dropped 5 bases, with 7 bases sitting between them. CDR1 and CDR2 from the germline V gene are SGHVS and FNYEAQ. The CDR3 is 13 residues long. The CDR3 region has the DNA TGTGCCAGCAGCTTAGCGGCTTCCGAGACCCAGTACTTC. The encoded protein is CASSLAASETQYF.

The chain links TRBV7-2 to TRBJ2-2, with D tentatively TRBD1 or TRBD2 (5 bases each). Germline V gives CDR1 SGHTA, CDR2 FQGNSA. V lost 5 bases and J lost 0, with 16 bases in between. CDR3 size: 17 residues. The CDR3 loop reads CASSLLGTSANTGELFF. Written as DNA, the CDR3 is TGTGCCAGCAGCCTTCTCGGGACCTCAGCGAACACCGGGGAGCTGTTTTTT.

This clonotype appeared a few times. The chain links TRBV7-2 to TRBJ2-1; D is uncertain. The CDR3 sequence is 13 residues long. The germline CDR1 and CDR2 sequences are SGHTA and FQGNSA. V lost 5 bases and J lost 2, with 7 bases in between. The CDR3 protein is CASSQMPYNEQFF. Here the CDR3 DNA reads TGTGCCAGCAGCCAAATGCCCTACAATGAGCAGTTCTTC.

This clonotype was observed a handful of times. The chain uses TRBV6-5 and TRBJ1-5; D uncertain. This CDR3 is 13 amino acids long. Deletions cut 4 bases from V and 2 bases from J, with 6 bases between. Germline lookup yields CDR1 MNHEY and CDR2 SVGAGI. The CDR3 loop reads CASSSGGNQPQHF. The CDR3 DNA is TGTGCCAGCAGTTCTGGCGGCAATCAGCCCCAGCATTTT.